The 3 T cell receptor beta chains below were found in one sample sequenced in a study of cytomegalovirus exposure and HLA in healthy donors. Primers: 60 Vbeta forward and 13 Jbeta reverse. The table came from immunoSEQ multiplex PCR; TCRdb's copy has only in-frame clones and leaves some out. The sample has about 160,000 clones; just over 75% are singletons. The sample consisted of PBMCs. All receptors come from a man aged 35 to 55 in good health and CMV-seronegative.

About this clone: The sample holds other DNA sequences that translate to the same CDR3. The chain is built from TRBV4-2 and TRBJ1-1; perhaps TRBD1 as D (5 bases). V was clipped by 10 bases and J by 8 bases, with 14 bases between them. Germline CDR1 reads LGHNA; CDR2 reads YNFKEQ. The CDR3 has 11 amino acids. The CDR3 region has the DNA TGTGCCACCCAGGGTAGAGGCGAAGCTTTCTTT. Encoded protein: CATQGRGEAFF.

This chain joins TRBV4-2 and TRBJ1-2; D might be TRBD1 (5 bases). The germline gives CDR1 LGHNA, CDR2 YNFKEQ. Between the trimmed V and J ends, which lost 4 bases and 4 bases, there was a span of 19 bases. This CDR3 has 16 residues. The DNA for the CDR3 is TGTGCCAGCAGCCCCGGGCATGAGACAGCATTCTATGGCTACACCTTC. Translation: CASSPGHETAFYGYTF.

This clone has only one observation. DNA for the CDR3: TGTGCCAGCGAGACAGGGATTTCGGGTAACTATGGCTACACCTTC. Protein: CASETGISGNYGYTF. The chain couples TRBV30 to TRBJ1-2; 7 positions agree with TRBD1. With 8 bases clipped from V and 1 base from J, the junction kept 13 bases outside the gene matches. The CDR3 is 15 residues long. The germline V gene encodes CDR1 GTSNPN and CDR2 SVGIG (reference sequence).